The present T cell receptor (beta chain) was sequenced within a study of T cell responses to AZD1222 COVID-19 vaccine. The wider study: Pooled in the analysis were second doses at about 4 or about 12 weeks. Study-level results: Donors in the cohort were predominantly white British and more often female, and clonal diversity was possibly underestimated. Following two doses of AZD1222, Spike-specific TCR breadth and depth rose.

Sequencing used immunoSEQ multiplex PCR; TCRdb keeps in-frame clones, though not all of them. The sample contains 120,000 to 150,000 clones, around 93% of which appear only once. Remarks on this clone: The target antigen is unknown.

V was shortened by 2 bases and J by 5 bases, with 13 bases between the two germline ends. Germline CDR1 is LNHDA and CDR2 is SQIVND (reference sequence). The CDR3 is 14 amino acids. This chain joins TRBV19 and TRBJ2-7, with D possibly matching TRBD2 (5 bases). This sequence originates from an adult in good health. Sequencing was performed on peripheral blood, taken on day 0 of AZD1222 vaccination. CDR3 in amino acids: CASSITPGMNEQYF. CDR3 nucleotide sequence: TGTGCCAGTAGTATAACCCCGGGGATGAACGAGCAGTACTTC.